One T cell receptor (beta chain) is described in this entry. The data derive from a study of blood T cell repertoires in COVID-19. Germline-derived CDR1 and CDR2 are GTSNPN and SVGIG (reference sequence). The V end was cut by 3 bases, the J end by 2 bases, with 5 bases between. The CDR3 length is 12 residues. Authors' analysis steps: It was from reference gene primer amplification that nucleated cell counts were estimated. Method: immunoSEQ multiplex PCR; TCRdb's copy keeps in-frame clones and lacks some. V and J calls and clone size come straight from that table; D and trimming were deduced from the DNA. The repertoire holds under 450,000 clones, with about 91% as singletons. Patients in Seattle were enrolled during active infection, then followed longitudinally.

This clonotype was obtained from a woman aged 50 to 60 with COVID-19, enrolled during active disease. The specimen sequenced was peripheral blood. The chain has TRBV30 and TRBJ1-3; no definite D call. The chain's CDR3 is CAWRLAGNTIYF. The DNA of the CDR3 is TGTGCCTGGAGGCTAGCTGGAAACACCATATATTTT.